This record looks at one T cell receptor (beta chain) sequence and its context. Its antigen is undetermined. These data are taken from a study of shared clonotypes between healthy human individuals. Running of the assay took place at deep level. Investigators spread the genomic DNA of each subset evenly over several immunoSEQ plates. Ten immunoSEQ deep assay plates were used to sequence unsorted PBMC DNA. Produced via immunoSEQ multiplex PCR; TCRdb's table is partial and in-frame only. Here the sample spans around 530,000 clones, around three quarters being singletons. CDR1 is SGHRS and CDR2 is YFSETQ in the germline V gene. The CDR3 has 13 residues. Trimming took 5 bases from V and 1 from J, leaving 9 bases between them. Whole-study findings and limits: The represented genetic and exposure-history diversity was limited by the small number of donors.

The TCR was taken from a woman in her forties in good health. Some clones in this sample may be carry-over from other donors' samples. What was sequenced was PBMCs. The chain combines TRBV5-1 with TRBJ1-1; D unclear. In nucleotides, the CDR3 is TGCGCCAGCAGGAGCGAACAGAACACTGAAGCTTTCTTT. Protein sequence: CASRSEQNTEAFF.